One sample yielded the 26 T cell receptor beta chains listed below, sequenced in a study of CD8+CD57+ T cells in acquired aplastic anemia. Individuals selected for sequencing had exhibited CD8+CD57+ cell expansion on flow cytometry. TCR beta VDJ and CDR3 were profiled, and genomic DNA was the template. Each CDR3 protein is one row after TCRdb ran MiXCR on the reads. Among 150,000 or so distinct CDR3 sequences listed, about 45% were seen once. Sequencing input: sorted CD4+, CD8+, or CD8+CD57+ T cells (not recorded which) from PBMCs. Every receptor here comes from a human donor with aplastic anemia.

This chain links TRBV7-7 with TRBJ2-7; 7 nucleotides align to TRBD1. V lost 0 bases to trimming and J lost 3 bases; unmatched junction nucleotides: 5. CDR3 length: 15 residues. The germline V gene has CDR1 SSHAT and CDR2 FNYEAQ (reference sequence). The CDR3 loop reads CASSLASTGNYEQYF. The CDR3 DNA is TGTGCCAGCAGCTTAGCCTCGACAGGGAACTACGAGCAGTACTTC.

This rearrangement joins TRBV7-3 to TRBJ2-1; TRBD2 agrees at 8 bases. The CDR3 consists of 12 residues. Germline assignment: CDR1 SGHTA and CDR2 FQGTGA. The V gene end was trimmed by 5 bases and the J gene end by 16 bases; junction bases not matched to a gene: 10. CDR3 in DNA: TGTGCCAGCAGCCTATCCGGGACTAGTCCCTTCTTC. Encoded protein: CASSLSGTSPFF.

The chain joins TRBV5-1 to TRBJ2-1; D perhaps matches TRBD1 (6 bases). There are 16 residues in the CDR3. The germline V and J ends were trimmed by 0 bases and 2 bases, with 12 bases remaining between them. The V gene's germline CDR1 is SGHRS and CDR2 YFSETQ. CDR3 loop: CASSLARGSTYNEQFF. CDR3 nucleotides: TGCGCCAGCAGCTTGGCCAGGGGAAGTACCTACAATGAGCAGTTCTTC.

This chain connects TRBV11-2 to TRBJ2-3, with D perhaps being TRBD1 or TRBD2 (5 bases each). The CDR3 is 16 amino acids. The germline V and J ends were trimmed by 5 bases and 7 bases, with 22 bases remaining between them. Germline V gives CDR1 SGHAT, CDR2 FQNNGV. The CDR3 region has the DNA TGTGCCAGCAGCCCACGACCGGGACCCCAGCGGTATACGCAGTATTTT. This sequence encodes CASSPRPGPQRYTQYF.

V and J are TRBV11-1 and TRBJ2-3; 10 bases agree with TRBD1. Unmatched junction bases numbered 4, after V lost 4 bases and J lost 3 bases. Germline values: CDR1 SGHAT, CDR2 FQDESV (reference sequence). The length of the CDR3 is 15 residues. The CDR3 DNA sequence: TGTGCCAGCAGCTCTCCGGGACAGGGGACAGATACGCAGTATTTT. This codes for CASSSPGQGTDTQYF. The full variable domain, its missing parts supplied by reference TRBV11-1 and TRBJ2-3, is EAEVAQSPRYKITEKSQAVAFWCDPISGHATLYWYRQILGQGPELLVQFQDESVVDDSQLPKDRFSAERLKGVDSTLKIQPAELGDSAMYLCASSSPGQGTDTQYFGPGTRLTVL.

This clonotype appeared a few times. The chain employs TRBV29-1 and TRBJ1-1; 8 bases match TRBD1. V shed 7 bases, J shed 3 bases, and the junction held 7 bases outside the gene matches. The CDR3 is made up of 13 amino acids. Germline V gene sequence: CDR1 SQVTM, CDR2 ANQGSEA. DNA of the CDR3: TGCAGCGCCAGGACAGGGCTGCACACTGAAGCTTTCTTT. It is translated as CSARTGLHTEAFF.

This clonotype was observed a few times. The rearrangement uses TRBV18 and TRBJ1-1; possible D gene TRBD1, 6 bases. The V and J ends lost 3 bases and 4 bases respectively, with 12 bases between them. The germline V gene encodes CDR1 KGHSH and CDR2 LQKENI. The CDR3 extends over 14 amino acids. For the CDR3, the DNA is TGTGCCAGCTCACCCACAGGGTCGGGCACTGAAGCTTTCTTT. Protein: CASSPTGSGTEAFF.

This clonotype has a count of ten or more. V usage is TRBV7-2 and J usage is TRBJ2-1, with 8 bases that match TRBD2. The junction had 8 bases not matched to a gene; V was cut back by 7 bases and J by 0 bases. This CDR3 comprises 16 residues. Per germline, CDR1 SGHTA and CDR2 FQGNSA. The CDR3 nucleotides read TGTGCCAGCATCCCCCTAGCGGGTAACTCCTACAATGAGCAGTTCTTC. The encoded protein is CASIPLAGNSYNEQFF.

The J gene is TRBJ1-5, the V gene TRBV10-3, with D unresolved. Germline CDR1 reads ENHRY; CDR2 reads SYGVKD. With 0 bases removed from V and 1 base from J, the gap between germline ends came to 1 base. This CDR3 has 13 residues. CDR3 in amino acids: CAISESSNQPQHF. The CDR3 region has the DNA TGTGCCATCAGTGAGTCAAGCAATCAGCCCCAGCATTTT.

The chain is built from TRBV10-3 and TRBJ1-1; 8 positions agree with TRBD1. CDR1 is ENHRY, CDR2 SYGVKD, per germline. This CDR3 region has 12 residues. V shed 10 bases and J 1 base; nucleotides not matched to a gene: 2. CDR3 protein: CATGTGNTEAFF. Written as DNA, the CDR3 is TGTGCCACCGGGACAGGGAACACTGAAGCTTTCTTT.

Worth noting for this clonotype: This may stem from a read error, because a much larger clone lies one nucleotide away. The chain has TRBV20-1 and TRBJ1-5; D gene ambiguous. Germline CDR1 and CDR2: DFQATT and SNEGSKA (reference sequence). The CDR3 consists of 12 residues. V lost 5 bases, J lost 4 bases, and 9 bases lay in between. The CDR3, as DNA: TGCAGTGCTCCCCGCGGTAATCAGCCCCAGCATTTT. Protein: CSAPRGNQPQHF.

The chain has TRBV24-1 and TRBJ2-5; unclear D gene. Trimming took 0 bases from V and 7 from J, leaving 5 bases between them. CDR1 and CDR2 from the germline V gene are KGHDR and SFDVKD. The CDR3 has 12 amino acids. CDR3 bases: TGTGCCACCAGTGATTTGTTCCGGACCCAGTACTTC. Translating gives CATSDLFRTQYF.

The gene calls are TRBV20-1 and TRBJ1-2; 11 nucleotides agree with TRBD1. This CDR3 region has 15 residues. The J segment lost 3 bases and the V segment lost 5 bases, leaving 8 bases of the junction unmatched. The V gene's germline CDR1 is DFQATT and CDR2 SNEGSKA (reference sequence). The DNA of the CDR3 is TGCAGTGCTCAATCGGGACAGGGGGGGGACTATGGCTACACCTTC. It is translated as CSAQSGQGGDYGYTF.

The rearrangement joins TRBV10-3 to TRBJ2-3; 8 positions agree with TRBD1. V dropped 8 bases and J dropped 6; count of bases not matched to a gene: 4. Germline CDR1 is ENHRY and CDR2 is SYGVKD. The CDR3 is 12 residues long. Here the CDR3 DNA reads TGTGCCATCGCGGACAGGGAGGATACGCAGTATTTT. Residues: CAIADREDTQYF.

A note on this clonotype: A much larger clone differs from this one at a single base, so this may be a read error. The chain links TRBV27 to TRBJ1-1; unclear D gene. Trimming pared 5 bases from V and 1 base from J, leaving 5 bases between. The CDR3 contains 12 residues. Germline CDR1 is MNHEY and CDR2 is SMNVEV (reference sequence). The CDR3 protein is CASSHPNTEAFF. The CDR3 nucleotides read TGTGCCAGCAGTCACCCGAACACTGAAGCTTTCTTT.

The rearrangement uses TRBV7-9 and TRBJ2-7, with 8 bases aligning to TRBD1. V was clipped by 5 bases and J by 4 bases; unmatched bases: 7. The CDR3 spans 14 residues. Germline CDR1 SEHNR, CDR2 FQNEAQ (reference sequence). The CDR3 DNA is TGTGCCAGCAGCCCCCAGGGGGCGCGGTACGAGCAGTACTTC. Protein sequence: CASSPQGARYEQYF.

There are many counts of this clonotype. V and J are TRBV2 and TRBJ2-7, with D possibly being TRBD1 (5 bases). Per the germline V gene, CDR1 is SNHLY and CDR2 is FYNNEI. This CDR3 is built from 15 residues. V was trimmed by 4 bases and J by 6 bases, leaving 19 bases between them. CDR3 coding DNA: TGTGCCAGCAGTGTGGAAGCAGGGTACCCAGGCGAGCAGTACTTC. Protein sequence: CASSVEAGYPGEQYF.

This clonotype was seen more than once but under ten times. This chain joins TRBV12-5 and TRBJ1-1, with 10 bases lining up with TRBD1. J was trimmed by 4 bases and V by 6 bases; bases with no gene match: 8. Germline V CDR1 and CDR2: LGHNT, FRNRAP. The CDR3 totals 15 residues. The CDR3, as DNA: TGTGCTAGTGGCCCGACCCGGACAGGGGGCACTGAAGCTTTCTTT. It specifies CASGPTRTGGTEAFF. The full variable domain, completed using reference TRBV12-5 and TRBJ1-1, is DARVTQTPRHKVTEMGQEVTMRCQPILGHNTVFWYRQTMMQGLELLAYFRNRAPLDDSGMPKDRFSAEMPDATLATLKIQPSEPRDSAVYFCASGPTRTGGTEAFFGQGTRLTVV.

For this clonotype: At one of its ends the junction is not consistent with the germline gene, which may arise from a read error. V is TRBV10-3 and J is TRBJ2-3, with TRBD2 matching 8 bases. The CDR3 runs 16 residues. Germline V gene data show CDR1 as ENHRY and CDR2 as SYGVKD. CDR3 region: CASSQRTSNIWDTQYF. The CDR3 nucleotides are TGTGCCAGCAGTCAACGGACTAGCAATATTTGGGATACGCAGTATTTT.

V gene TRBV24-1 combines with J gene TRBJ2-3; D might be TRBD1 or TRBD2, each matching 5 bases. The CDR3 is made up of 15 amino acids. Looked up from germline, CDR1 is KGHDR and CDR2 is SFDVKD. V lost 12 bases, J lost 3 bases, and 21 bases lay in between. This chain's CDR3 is CAPAKRQGATDTQYF. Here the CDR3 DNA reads TGTGCCCCCGCGAAGCGGCAGGGAGCAACAGATACGCAGTATTTT.

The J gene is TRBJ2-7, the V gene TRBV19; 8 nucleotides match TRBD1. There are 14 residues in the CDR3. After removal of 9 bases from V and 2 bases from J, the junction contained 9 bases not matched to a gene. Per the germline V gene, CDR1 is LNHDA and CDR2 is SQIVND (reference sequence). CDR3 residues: CASSPTGGTYEQYF. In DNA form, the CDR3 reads TGTGCCAGCAGCCCCACAGGGGGGACCTACGAGCAGTACTTC.

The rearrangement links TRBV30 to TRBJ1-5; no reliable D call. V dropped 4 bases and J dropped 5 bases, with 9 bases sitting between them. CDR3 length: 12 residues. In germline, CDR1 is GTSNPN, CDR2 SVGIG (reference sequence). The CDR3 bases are TGTGCCTGGACTCAGCGGGATCAGCCCCAGCATTTT. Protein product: CAWTQRDQPQHF. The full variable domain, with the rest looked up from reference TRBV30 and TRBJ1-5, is SQTIHQWPATLVQPVGSPLSLECTVEGTSNPNLYWYRQAAGRGLQLLFYSVGIGQISSEVPQNLSASRPQDRQFILSSKKLLLSDSGFYLCAWTQRDQPQHFGDGTRLSIL.

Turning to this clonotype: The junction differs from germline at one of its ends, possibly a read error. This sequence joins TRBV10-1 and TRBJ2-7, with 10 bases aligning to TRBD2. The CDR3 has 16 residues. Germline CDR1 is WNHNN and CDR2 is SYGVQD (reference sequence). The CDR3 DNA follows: TGCGCCGGCAGTGACCCCACTAGCGGGACCCCCTACGAGCAGTACTTC. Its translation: CAGSDPTSGTPYEQYF.

As DNA, the CDR3 is TGCAGTAGTATGGGGGGGGTGAACACTGAAGCTTTCTTT. Its protein product is CSSMGGVNTEAFF. J is TRBJ1-1 and V is TRBV20-1, with D possibly matching TRBD1 (5 bases). Deletions cut 8 bases from V and 0 bases from J, with 13 bases between. In germline, CDR1 is DFQATT, CDR2 SNEGSKA (reference sequence). CDR3 length: 13 residues.

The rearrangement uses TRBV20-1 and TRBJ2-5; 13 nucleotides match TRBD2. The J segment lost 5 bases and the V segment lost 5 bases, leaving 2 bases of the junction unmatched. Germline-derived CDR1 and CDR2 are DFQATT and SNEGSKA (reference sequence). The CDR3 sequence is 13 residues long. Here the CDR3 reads CSAGTSGVETQYF. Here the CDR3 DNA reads TGCAGTGCTGGGACTAGCGGGGTGGAGACCCAGTACTTC.

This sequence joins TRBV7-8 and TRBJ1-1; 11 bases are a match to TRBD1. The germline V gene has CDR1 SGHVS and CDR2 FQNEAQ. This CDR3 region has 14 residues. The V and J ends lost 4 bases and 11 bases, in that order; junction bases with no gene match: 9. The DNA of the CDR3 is TGTGCCAGCAGCTCCACCGGACAGGGGGCGCGGGCTTTCTTT. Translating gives CASSSTGQGARAFF.